Listed here are 28 T cell receptor beta chains from one sample, sequenced in a study of cytomegalovirus exposure and HLA in healthy donors. Researchers ran the PCR with 60 Vbeta and 13 Jbeta primers. Only in-frame clones appear in the TCRdb table, and some are missing; sequencing was by immunoSEQ multiplex PCR. The sample has approximately 200,000 clones, 70% to 80% seen once; the top ten hold more than 1.5%. The sample consisted of PBMCs. Source of these receptors: a girl under 18 in good health and CMV-seropositive.

The chain employs TRBV29-1 and TRBJ2-2; possible D gene TRBD2, 5 bases. The V end lost 5 bases, the J end lost 6 bases, and 16 bases lay between the germline ends. The V gene's germline CDR1 is SQVTM and CDR2 ANQGSEA. The CDR3 spans 14 residues. DNA of the CDR3: TGCAGCGTTATAGAGGGCAGTCGTCCCGGGGAGCTGTTTTTT. Amino acids: CSVIEGSRPGELFF.

The chain couples TRBV5-1 to TRBJ2-5; D perhaps matches TRBD2 (5 bases). CDR1 SGHRS and CDR2 YFSETQ come from the germline V gene. The CDR3 covers 14 residues. V was clipped by 3 bases and J by 5 bases, with 14 bases between them. CDR3 region: CASSSGSGRETQYF. The CDR3, as DNA: TGCGCCAGCAGCTCTGGCAGCGGCCGGGAGACCCAGTACTTC.

The chain carries TRBV6-5 and TRBJ1-2; TRBD1 agrees at 7 bases. CDR3 size: 13 residues. V trimming: 5 bases; J trimming: 5 bases; junction bases outside the gene matches: 5. CDR1 is MNHEY and CDR2 is SVGAGI in the germline V gene. This CDR3 reads CASSQGGEYGYTF. CDR3 coding DNA: TGTGCCAGCAGTCAGGGGGGAGAGTATGGCTACACCTTC.

This sequence joins TRBV19 and TRBJ2-5; D perhaps matches TRBD1 (5 bases). The CDR3 totals 13 residues. Per germline, CDR1 LNHDA and CDR2 SQIVND (reference sequence). V lost 3 bases, J lost 9 bases, and 14 bases lay in between. In DNA, the CDR3 is TGTGCCAGTAGTATGGGGCTATCCGGTCCCCAGTACTTC. Its protein product is CASSMGLSGPQYF.

In its sample, this clone was seen a few times. The chain links TRBV6-6 to TRBJ1-1, with D perhaps TRBD1 (5 bases). The V and J ends lost 8 bases and 11 bases respectively, with 27 bases between them. This CDR3 contains 15 residues. Germline CDR1 reads MNHNY; CDR2 reads SVGAGI (reference sequence). In nucleotides, the CDR3 is TGTGCCAGCTCTTCCGTAACGAGAACAGGTAACGGTGCTTTCTTT. Translated, it gives CASSSVTRTGNGAFF.

CDR3 nucleotides: TGTGCCAGCAGCTTAGCAGGGGGCGATGGCTACACCTTC. Translating it yields CASSLAGGDGYTF. This sequence joins TRBV7-6 and TRBJ1-2; 7 bases match TRBD1. Trimming at V came to 0 bases and at J to 6 bases, leaving 1 base not matched to a gene. The CDR3 is 13 residues long. Germline CDR1 and CDR2: SGHVS and FNYEAQ.

The rearrangement uses TRBV7-2 and TRBJ2-5; D unresolved. The CDR3 has 13 residues. With 4 bases removed from V and 5 bases from J, the gap between germline ends came to 11 bases. Germline values: CDR1 SGHTA, CDR2 FQGNSA. The CDR3 sequence: CASSSPARETQYF. CDR3 coding DNA: TGTGCCAGCAGCTCGCCGGCGCGGGAGACCCAGTACTTC.

The J gene is TRBJ2-6, the V gene TRBV4-1, with TRBD2 as a possible D gene (6 bases). Germline lookup yields CDR1 MGHRA and CDR2 YSYEKL. This CDR3 is built from 17 residues. V shed 7 bases and J shed 0 bases, with 16 bases lying between them. This chain's CDR3 is CASNYPAGGSGANVLTF. The CDR3 coding sequence is TGCGCCAGCAACTACCCTGCCGGGGGCTCTGGGGCCAACGTCCTGACTTTC.

The chain has TRBV7-6 and TRBJ2-5, with D tentatively TRBD1 (7 bases). The CDR3 consists of 15 residues. V was trimmed by 5 bases and J by 2 bases, leaving 15 bases between them. The germline V gene has CDR1 SGHVS and CDR2 FNYEAQ. The CDR3 DNA follows: TGTGCCAGCAGCGGACGGCGGGACAGACAAGAGACCCAGTACTTC. Translation gives CASSGRRDRQETQYF.

The chain is built from TRBV14 and TRBJ2-7; D not resolved. Germline-derived CDR1 and CDR2 are SGHDN and FVKESK. Trimming took 1 base from V and 0 from J, leaving 7 bases between them. The CDR3 extends over 14 amino acids. The CDR3 DNA is TGTGCCAGCAGCCAAGGACTCCTCTCCTACGAGCAGTACTTC. Its protein is CASSQGLLSYEQYF. The whole variable domain, filled in from reference TRBV14 and TRBJ2-7, reads EAGVTQFPSHSVIEKGQTVTLRCDPISGHDNLYWYRRVMGKEIKFLLHFVKESKQDESGMPNNRFLAERTGGTYSTLKVQPAELEDSGVYFCASSQGLLSYEQYFGPGTRLTVT.

This sequence joins TRBV10-2 and TRBJ1-1; D not certain. Germline CDR1 and CDR2: WSHSY and SAAADI. V was clipped by 7 bases and J by 4 bases, with 13 bases between them. CDR3 length: 13 residues. The CDR3 here is CASKGPEGTEAFF. DNA of the CDR3: TGCGCCAGCAAAGGACCGGAGGGCACTGAAGCTTTCTTT.

A remark on this clone: Other DNA sequences in this sample translate to the same CDR3. This chain joins TRBV9 and TRBJ2-2; D is perhaps TRBD1 (5 bases). The CDR3 has 14 residues. V was trimmed by 0 bases and J by 4 bases, leaving 7 bases between them. Germline CDR1 SGDLS, CDR2 YYNGEE. The CDR3 region has the DNA TGTGCCAGCAGCGTAGTAACAGGCACCGGGGAGCTGTTTTTT. Protein: CASSVVTGTGELFF. Full variable domain (remainder filled in from reference TRBV9 and TRBJ2-2): DSGVTQTPKHLITATGQRVTLRCSPRSGDLSVYWYQQSLDQGLQFLIQYYNGEERAKGNILERFSAQQFPDLHSELNLSSLELGDSALYFCASSVVTGTGELFFGEGSRLTVL.

This chain links TRBV6-5 with TRBJ2-7; TRBD1 matches 7 bases. The J segment lost 3 bases and the V segment lost 0 bases, leaving 5 bases of the junction unmatched. This CDR3 is 15 amino acids long. Germline assignment: CDR1 MNHEY and CDR2 SVGAGI. Here the CDR3 reads CASSYSTGAYYEQYF. Here the CDR3 DNA reads TGTGCCAGCAGTTACTCCACAGGGGCATACTACGAGCAGTACTTC.

This clone was seen a few times. The chain joins TRBV5-1 to TRBJ2-1; weak D call: TRBD1 (5 bases). Looked up from germline, CDR1 is SGHRS and CDR2 is YFSETQ. The CDR3 is 15 amino acids. Trimming stripped 2 bases from V and 3 bases from J, with 12 bases between. As DNA, the CDR3 is TGCGCCAGCAGCTTTGCTGGGGCAAGCTACAATGAGCAGTTCTTC. It codes for CASSFAGASYNEQFF.

The chain combines TRBV4-3 with TRBJ2-7, with 8 bases fitting TRBD2. This CDR3 has 14 residues. Germline CDR1 and CDR2: LGHNA and YSLEER. The ends lost 4 bases at V and 2 bases at J; junction bases unmatched: 4. Here the CDR3 reads CASSPYGGAYEQYF. Written as DNA, the CDR3 is TGCGCCAGCAGCCCTTACGGGGGGGCCTACGAGCAGTACTTC.

V is TRBV29-1 and J is TRBJ1-1; possible D gene TRBD1, 5 bases. The germline CDR1 and CDR2 sequences are SQVTM and ANQGSEA. CDR3 length: 14 amino acids. The germline V and J ends were trimmed by 1 base and 1 base, with 10 bases remaining between them. CDR3 protein: CSVEVWGKNTEAFF. The CDR3 bases are TGCAGCGTTGAAGTATGGGGCAAGAACACTGAAGCTTTCTTT. Combining the CDR3 with reference TRBV29-1 and TRBJ1-1 gives the whole variable domain SAVISQKPSRDICQRGTSLTIQCQVDSQVTMMFWYRQQPGQSLTLIATANQGSEATYESGFVIDKFPISRPNLTFSTLTVSNMSPEDSSIYLCSVEVWGKNTEAFFGQGTRLTVV.

As for this clone: Other DNA sequences in this sample translate to the same CDR3. This chain connects TRBV7-2 to TRBJ1-1; D remains unclear. The CDR3 covers 13 residues. CDR1 is SGHTA and CDR2 is FQGNSA in the germline V gene. Between the trimmed V and J ends, which lost 1 base and 3 bases, there was a span of 6 bases. CDR3 bases: TGTGCCAGCAGCTTAGGGGGAGACACTGAAGCTTTCTTT. This codes for CASSLGGDTEAFF.

J is TRBJ2-5 and V is TRBV4-2; D unclear. Germline V gene lookup returns CDR1 LGHNA and CDR2 YNFKEQ. The CDR3 extends over 14 amino acids. Trimming cost V 1 base and J 7 bases, with 13 bases left between them. The CDR3 DNA reads as TGTGCCAGCAGCCAAGCCGACACCCCCGCGACCCAGTACTTC. Its protein is CASSQADTPATQYF.

The chain couples TRBV5-1 to TRBJ2-3, with D uncertain. Deletions cut 0 bases from V and 4 bases from J, with 12 bases between. This CDR3 is 15 amino acids long. Germline V CDR1 and CDR2: SGHRS, YFSETQ. The DNA of the CDR3 is TGCGCCAGCAGCTTGGAGCTCCTCCCGGCAGATACGCAGTATTTT. Translated, it gives CASSLELLPADTQYF.

This chain uses TRBV4-1 with TRBJ2-7; 7 bases are shared with TRBD2. CDR3 length equals 15 residues. J was trimmed by 7 bases and V by 0 bases; bases with no gene match: 9. Germline values: CDR1 MGHRA, CDR2 YSYEKL. The CDR3 DNA follows: TGCGCCAGCAGCCAAGAACCGCTGGTTAGCGGGGAGCAGTACTTC. Translating gives CASSQEPLVSGEQYF.

This clone is a singleton in its sample. In DNA, the CDR3 is TGTGCCAGCTCACCTTCAACCGGGACAGCGAACACTGAAGCTTTCTTT. This codes for CASSPSTGTANTEAFF. The gene calls are TRBV18 and TRBJ1-1; 7 nucleotides agree with TRBD1. CDR1 and CDR2 (germline): KGHSH, LQKENI. Trimming at V came to 3 bases and at J to 1 base, leaving 8 bases not matched to a gene. The length of the CDR3 is 16 residues.

The chain couples TRBV2 to TRBJ2-1, with 7 bases identical to TRBD1. V was clipped by 8 bases and J by 5 bases; unmatched bases: 12. The CDR3 totals 15 residues. Germline values: CDR1 SNHLY, CDR2 FYNNEI. The CDR3 DNA sequence: TGTGCCAGCGGTCTACAAAGGGACAGACACAATGAGCAGTTCTTC. As protein: CASGLQRDRHNEQFF.

The chain recombines TRBV2 with TRBJ1-2, with D hard to call. Trimming cost V 5 bases and J 4 bases, with 14 bases left between them. The CDR3 is 14 residues long. Germline assignment: CDR1 SNHLY and CDR2 FYNNEI. CDR3 protein: CASSTRGGSYGYTF. The CDR3 DNA reads as TGTGCCAGCAGTACCCGTGGAGGGAGCTATGGCTACACCTTC.

In nucleotides, the CDR3 is TGCGCCAGCAGCGGCGGATACACAGATACGCAGTATTTT. It is translated as CASSGGYTDTQYF. The rearrangement links TRBV5-1 to TRBJ2-3; D remains unclear. Germline CDR1 SGHRS, CDR2 YFSETQ. The CDR3 contains 13 residues. V lost 4 bases and J 2 bases, leaving 8 bases between the germline ends. Looking up the rest from reference TRBV5-1 and TRBJ2-3 gives the full variable domain: KAGVTQTPRYLIKTRGQQVTLSCSPISGHRSVSWYQQTPGQGLQFLFEYFSETQRNKGNFPGRFSGRQFSNSRSEMNVSTLELGDSALYLCASSGGYTDTQYFGPGTRLTVL.

CDR3 in DNA: TGTGCCAGTAGTATCCCCTCCAATGAGCAGTTCTTC. Protein: CASSIPSNEQFF. V gene TRBV19 combines with J gene TRBJ2-1; D is uncertain. CDR3 length: 12 amino acids. V lost 3 bases and J lost 6, with 6 bases in between. In germline, CDR1 is LNHDA, CDR2 SQIVND (reference sequence).

The chain combines TRBV4-1 with TRBJ2-3, with 11 bases that match TRBD2. The germline V gene encodes CDR1 MGHRA and CDR2 YSYEKL. Unmatched junction bases numbered 11, after V lost 2 bases and J lost 4 bases. This CDR3 has 18 amino acids. CDR3 DNA sequence: TGCGCCAGCAGCCAAACTAGCGGGGGTCGGGGTGGAGCAGATACGCAGTATTTT. This gives the protein CASSQTSGGRGGADTQYF.

This clone was seen a single time. This rearrangement joins TRBV29-1 to TRBJ2-7; 7 bases are a match to TRBD2. Germline values: CDR1 SQVTM, CDR2 ANQGSEA. The V and J ends lost 7 bases and 0 bases, in that order; junction bases with no gene match: 6. The CDR3 has 13 residues. The CDR3 DNA is TGCAGCGGACAGAGCGGGACCTCCTACGAGCAGTACTTC. Its translation is CSGQSGTSYEQYF.

The chain uses TRBV18 and TRBJ1-5; 8 positions agree with TRBD1. The CDR3 length is 14 residues. Germline V CDR1 and CDR2: KGHSH, LQKENI. V gave up 5 bases and J gave up 5 bases; unmatched junction bases: 5. This CDR3 reads CASSTGGGDQPQHF. The CDR3 coding sequence is TGTGCCAGCTCAACAGGGGGTGGGGATCAGCCCCAGCATTTT.